The 9 T cell receptor beta chains presented below share a single source sample, sequenced in a study of CD8+CD57+ T cells in acquired aplastic anemia. Sequencing was done on patients that had shown CD8+CD57+ cell expansion by flow cytometry. TCR beta VDJ and CDR3 profiles were obtained from a genomic DNA template. Each CDR3 protein gets one entry after TCRdb re-called the reads with MiXCR. In the table there are 260,000 or so distinct CDR3 sequences, about 44% of which are singletons. Sequencing was performed on sorted CD4+, CD8+, or CD8+CD57+ T cells (not recorded which) from PBMCs. These receptors were obtained from a human donor with aplastic anemia.

The V call is TRBV7-3, the J call TRBJ2-1, with 12 bases aligning to TRBD2. CDR1 SGHTA and CDR2 FQGTGA come from the germline V gene. This CDR3 has 17 residues. Trimming removed 3 bases from V and 4 bases from J; junction bases left unmatched: 7. DNA of the CDR3: TGTGCCAGCAGCTTGACGCCTACTAGCGGGGGGTACAATGAGCAGTTCTTC. Translating it yields CASSLTPTSGGYNEQFF.

The V gene is TRBV20-1, the J gene TRBJ2-7, with 8 nucleotides matching TRBD2. The CDR3 loop spans 13 amino acids. Germline CDR1 DFQATT, CDR2 SNEGSKA (reference sequence). With V trimmed by 3 bases and J by 1 base, 2 bases remained unmatched. The CDR3 protein is CSASGRESYEQYF. DNA for the CDR3: TGCAGTGCTAGCGGGAGGGAGTCCTACGAGCAGTACTTC.

The genes are TRBV2 and TRBJ1-2, with 7 bases identical to TRBD1. The germline CDR1 and CDR2 sequences are SNHLY and FYNNEI. The CDR3 spans 11 residues. With 10 bases clipped from V and 7 bases from J, the junction kept 6 bases outside the gene matches. The CDR3 protein is CAIRGDGGYTF. The CDR3 DNA sequence: TGTGCCATCAGGGGGGACGGTGGCTACACCTTC.

The chain employs TRBV29-1 and TRBJ2-7; D is ambiguous. Germline CDR1 and CDR2: SQVTM and ANQGSEA. V was shortened by 7 bases and J by 3 bases, with 4 bases between the two germline ends. There are 9 residues in the CDR3. The CDR3, as DNA: TGCAGCGCAGACTACGAGCAGTACTTC. Its protein is CSADYEQYF.

The J gene is TRBJ2-3, the V gene TRBV25-1, with D tentatively TRBD2 (6 bases). The CDR3 is 13 residues long. Trimming removed 0 bases from V and 6 bases from J, with 7 bases in between. Per germline, CDR1 MGHDK and CDR2 SYGVNS. The CDR3 bases are TGTGCCAGCAGTGAATATCGGGGGGATACGCAGTATTTT. It codes for CASSEYRGDTQYF.

Many counts were recorded for this clonotype. The CDR3 spells CASSYGNEAFF. CDR3 nucleotides: TGTGCCAGCAGTTACGGGAACGAAGCTTTCTTT. This chain joins TRBV5-8 and TRBJ1-1; D not resolved. The CDR3 is made up of 11 amino acids. V lost 5 bases and J 8 bases, leaving 10 bases between the germline ends. Germline CDR1 and CDR2: SGHTS and YDEGEE. Filled out from reference TRBV5-8 and TRBJ1-1, the complete variable domain reads EAGVTQSPTHLIKTRGQQATLRCSPISGHTSVYWYQQALGLGLQFLLWYDEGEERNRGNFPPRFSGRQFPNYSSELNVNALELEDSALYLCASSYGNEAFFGQGTRLTVV.

The chain employs TRBV12-3 or TRBV12-4 and TRBJ1-2; 7 bases line up with TRBD1. V lost 1 base, J lost 8 bases, and 7 bases stayed unmatched. CDR3 size: 14 residues. Here the CDR3 DNA reads TGTGCCAGCAGTTTAGGGCGGCAGGGGGGCGGCTACACCTTC. Its translation: CASSLGRQGGGYTF.

The chain carries TRBV5-1 and TRBJ2-4; 7 nucleotides agree with TRBD1. Germline CDR1 SGHRS, CDR2 YFSETQ. This CDR3 spans 14 amino acids. V shed 3 bases, J shed 3 bases, and the junction held 3 bases outside the gene matches. The CDR3 DNA follows: TGCGCCAGCAGCTGGGGACAGTGCAAAAACATTCAGTACTTC. Protein sequence: CASSWGQCKNIQYF.

This clonotype was recorded at least ten times. CDR3 protein: CASSLGGTGGRPLHF. The CDR3 DNA follows: TGTGCCAGCAGCTTAGGCGGGACAGGGGGAAGACCCCTCCACTTT. The V call is TRBV7-2, the J call TRBJ1-6, with 11 bases lining up with TRBD1. Germline V lookup: CDR1 SGHTA, CDR2 FQGNSA. V lost 1 base, J lost 12 bases, and 5 bases stayed unmatched. The CDR3 has 15 residues.